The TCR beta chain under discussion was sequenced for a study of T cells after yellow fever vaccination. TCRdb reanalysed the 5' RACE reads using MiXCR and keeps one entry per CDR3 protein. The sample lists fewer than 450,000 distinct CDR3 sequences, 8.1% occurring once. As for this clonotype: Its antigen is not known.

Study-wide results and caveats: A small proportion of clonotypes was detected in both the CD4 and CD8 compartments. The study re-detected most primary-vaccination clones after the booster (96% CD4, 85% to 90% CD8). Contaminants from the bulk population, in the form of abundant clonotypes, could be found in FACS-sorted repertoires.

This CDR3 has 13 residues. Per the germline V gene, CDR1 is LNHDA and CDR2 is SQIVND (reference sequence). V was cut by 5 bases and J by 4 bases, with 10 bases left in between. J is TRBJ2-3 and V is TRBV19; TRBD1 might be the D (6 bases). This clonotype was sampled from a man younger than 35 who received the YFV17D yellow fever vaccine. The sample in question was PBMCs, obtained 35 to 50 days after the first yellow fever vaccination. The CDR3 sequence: CASSAQGPDTQYF. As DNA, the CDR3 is TGTGCCAGTAGTGCACAGGGCCCAGATACGCAGTATTTT.